These 9 T cell receptor beta chains were sequenced from one sample in a study of T cells after yellow fever vaccination. TCRdb reanalysed the 5' RACE reads using MiXCR and keeps one entry per CDR3 protein. The table lists around 530,000 distinct CDR3 sequences, around a sixth of them singletons, with roughly 17% in the top ten. This specimen consisted of PBMCs, obtained 5 days after the first yellow fever vaccination. Source of these receptors: a man aged 18 to 29 who received the YFV17D yellow fever vaccine.

This rearrangement joins TRBV7-9 to TRBJ2-1; 10 positions match TRBD2. CDR1 and CDR2 (germline): SEHNR, FQNEAQ (reference sequence). The CDR3 contains 15 residues. J lost 7 bases, V lost 3 bases, and 6 bases had no gene match. The CDR3 loop reads CASSFQAGGGNEQFF. DNA of the CDR3: TGTGCCAGCAGCTTTCAAGCGGGGGGGGGGAATGAGCAGTTCTTC.

This clonotype was seen only a few times. The chain recombines TRBV6-1 with TRBJ2-2, with TRBD1 matching 8 bases. This CDR3 has 17 amino acids. The J segment lost 3 bases and the V segment lost 5 bases, leaving 11 bases of the junction unmatched. Germline CDR1 is MNHNS and CDR2 is SASEGT. CDR3 nucleotides: TGTGCCAGCAGTCCTATACCACACAGGGGGGACACCGGGGAGCTGTTTTTT. Its protein is CASSPIPHRGDTGELFF.

DNA of the CDR3: TGTGCCAGCAGCTTCGGAGGAAACTCCTACGAGCAGTACTTC. Amino acid sequence: CASSFGGNSYEQYF. The V call is TRBV11-2, the J call TRBJ2-7, with a weak D call TRBD2 (5 bases). CDR1 is SGHAT, CDR2 FQNNGV, per germline. CDR3 size: 14 residues. V was cut by 3 bases and J by 0 bases, with 9 bases left in between.

The gene calls are TRBV18 and TRBJ1-5, with a possible D match to TRBD1 (6 bases). CDR1 is KGHSH and CDR2 is LQKENI in the germline V gene. The CDR3 is made up of 14 amino acids. V was cut by 2 bases and J by 5 bases, with 10 bases left in between. CDR3 bases: TGTGCCAGCTCACCAGCGGCAGGGGATCAGCCCCAGCATTTT. Protein product: CASSPAAGDQPQHF.

V is TRBV7-2 and J is TRBJ2-5; 8 positions agree with TRBD1. CDR3 length: 14 residues. The V segment lost 1 base and the J segment 4 bases; nucleotides outside the gene matches: 2. Germline CDR1 reads SGHTA; CDR2 reads FQGNSA. The CDR3 region is CASSLGGTGETQYF. CDR3 DNA: TGTGCCAGCAGCTTAGGGGGGACAGGAGAGACCCAGTACTTC.

In this sample, this clonotype turned up a few times. This sequence joins TRBV20-1 and TRBJ1-1; D is possibly TRBD1 (5 bases). Deletions cut 6 bases from V and 1 base from J, with 9 bases between. This CDR3 has 12 amino acids. Germline values: CDR1 DFQATT, CDR2 SNEGSKA (reference sequence). Here the CDR3 reads CSAGERNTEAFF. As DNA, the CDR3 is TGCAGTGCAGGGGAGAGGAACACTGAAGCTTTCTTT.

This clonotype was counted only a few times. The chain recombines TRBV18 with TRBJ2-7; 8 bases are a match to TRBD1. The CDR3 consists of 15 residues. The V gene end was trimmed by 5 bases and the J gene end by 2 bases; junction bases not matched to a gene: 8. CDR1 is KGHSH and CDR2 is LQKENI in the germline V gene. This chain's CDR3 is CASSSWTGNAYEQYV. The CDR3 nucleotides are TGTGCCAGCTCATCCTGGACAGGGAACGCCTACGAGCAGTACGTC.

The chain links TRBV5-1 to TRBJ2-7; no firm D call. The CDR3 spans 9 residues. V was cut by 5 bases and J by 6 bases, with 3 bases left in between. Germline CDR1 reads SGHRS; CDR2 reads YFSETQ. The CDR3 sequence: CASSFEQYF. The CDR3 bases are TGCGCCAGCAGTTTCGAGCAGTACTTC.

This chain joins TRBV5-1 and TRBJ1-6; 10 bases fit TRBD1. This CDR3 contains 16 residues. The germline CDR1 and CDR2 sequences are SGHRS and YFSETQ. With 1 base clipped from V and 9 bases from J, the junction kept 7 bases outside the gene matches. CDR3 nucleotide sequence: TGCGCCAGCAGCTTGATATCCGACAGGGGGCTTTCACCCCTCCACTTT. This translates into CASSLISDRGLSPLHF.